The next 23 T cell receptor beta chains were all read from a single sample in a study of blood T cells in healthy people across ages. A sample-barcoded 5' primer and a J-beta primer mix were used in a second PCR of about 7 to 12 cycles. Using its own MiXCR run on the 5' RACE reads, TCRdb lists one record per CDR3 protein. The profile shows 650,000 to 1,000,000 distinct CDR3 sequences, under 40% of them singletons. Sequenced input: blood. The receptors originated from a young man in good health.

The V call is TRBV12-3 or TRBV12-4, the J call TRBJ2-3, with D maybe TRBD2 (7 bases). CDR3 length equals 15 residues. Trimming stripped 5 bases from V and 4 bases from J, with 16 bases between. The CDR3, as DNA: TGTGCCAGCAGTATTGGGGGGGCTAGCGCAGATACGCAGTATTTT. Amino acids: CASSIGGASADTQYF.

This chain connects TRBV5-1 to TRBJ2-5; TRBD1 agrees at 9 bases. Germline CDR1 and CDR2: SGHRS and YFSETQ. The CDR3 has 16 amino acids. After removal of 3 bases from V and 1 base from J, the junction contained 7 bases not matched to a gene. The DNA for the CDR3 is TGCGCCAGCAGCTGGGCCGGACAGGGGATCCAAGAGACCCAGTACTTC. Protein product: CASSWAGQGIQETQYF.

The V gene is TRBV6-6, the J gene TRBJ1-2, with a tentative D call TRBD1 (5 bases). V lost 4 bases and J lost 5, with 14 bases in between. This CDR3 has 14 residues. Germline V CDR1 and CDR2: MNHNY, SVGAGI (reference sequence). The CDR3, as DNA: TGTGCCAGCAGTTTCCACCGACAGCGTTATGGCTACACCTTC. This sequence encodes CASSFHRQRYGYTF.

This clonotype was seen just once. The CDR3 region is CRANREGGGYTF. CDR3 DNA: TGCAGGGCAAATCGTGAAGGCGGCGGCTACACCTTC. The chain links TRBV20-1 to TRBJ1-2; unclear D gene. This CDR3 contains 12 residues. Per the germline V gene, CDR1 is DFQATT and CDR2 is SNEGSKA (reference sequence).

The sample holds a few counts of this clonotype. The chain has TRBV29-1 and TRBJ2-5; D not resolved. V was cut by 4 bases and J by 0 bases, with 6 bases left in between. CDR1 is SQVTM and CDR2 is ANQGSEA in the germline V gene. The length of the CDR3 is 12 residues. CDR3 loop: CSVAGHQETQYF. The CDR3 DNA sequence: TGCAGCGTTGCCGGACACCAAGAGACCCAGTACTTC.

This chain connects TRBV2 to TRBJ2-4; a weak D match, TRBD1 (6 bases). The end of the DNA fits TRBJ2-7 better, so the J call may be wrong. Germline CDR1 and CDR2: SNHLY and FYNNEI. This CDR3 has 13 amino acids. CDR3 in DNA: TGTGCCAGCAGTAATGACAGGATGGGCGAGCAGTACTTC. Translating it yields CASSNDRMGEQYF.

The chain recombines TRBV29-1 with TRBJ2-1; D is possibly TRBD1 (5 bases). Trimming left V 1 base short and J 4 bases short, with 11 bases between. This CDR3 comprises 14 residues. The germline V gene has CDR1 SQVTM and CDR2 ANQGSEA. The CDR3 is CSVEVPGLYNEQFF. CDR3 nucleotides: TGCAGCGTTGAAGTCCCAGGGCTATACAATGAGCAGTTCTTC.

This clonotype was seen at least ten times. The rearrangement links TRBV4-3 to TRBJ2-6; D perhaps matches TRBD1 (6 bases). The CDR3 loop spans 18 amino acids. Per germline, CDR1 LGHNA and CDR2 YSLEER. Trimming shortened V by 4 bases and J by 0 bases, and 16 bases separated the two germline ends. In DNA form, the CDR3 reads TGCGCCAGCAGCCCCAACAGGGCTGCGGCCTCTGGGGCCAACGTCCTGACTTTC. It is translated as CASSPNRAAASGANVLTF.

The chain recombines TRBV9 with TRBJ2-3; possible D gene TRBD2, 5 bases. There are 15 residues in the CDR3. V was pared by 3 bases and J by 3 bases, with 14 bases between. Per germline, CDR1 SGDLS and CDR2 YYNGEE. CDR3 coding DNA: TGTGCCAGCAGCGGGACTTCGGTTGTGACAGATACGCAGTATTTT. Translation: CASSGTSVVTDTQYF.

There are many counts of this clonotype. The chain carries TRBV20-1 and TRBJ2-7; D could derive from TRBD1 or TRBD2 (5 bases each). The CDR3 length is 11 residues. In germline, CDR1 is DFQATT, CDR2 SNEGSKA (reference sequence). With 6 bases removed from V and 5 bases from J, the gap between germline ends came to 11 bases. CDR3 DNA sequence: TGCAGTGCGTCCCCGGGGCACGAGCAGTACTTC. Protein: CSASPGHEQYF.

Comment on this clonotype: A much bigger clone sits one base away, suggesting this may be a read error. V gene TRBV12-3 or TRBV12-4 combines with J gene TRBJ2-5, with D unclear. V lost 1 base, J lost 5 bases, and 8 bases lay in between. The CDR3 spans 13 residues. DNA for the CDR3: TGTGCCAGCAGTTTAGTGGAAGCTGAGACCCAGTACTTC. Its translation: CASSLVEAETQYF.

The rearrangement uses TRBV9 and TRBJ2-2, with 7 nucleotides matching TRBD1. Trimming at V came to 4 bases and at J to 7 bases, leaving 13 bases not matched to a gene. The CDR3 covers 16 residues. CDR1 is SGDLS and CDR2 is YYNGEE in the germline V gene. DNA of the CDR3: TGTGCCAGCAGCCCCCAGGACAGGAGAGCTAGCGGGGAGCTGTTTTTT. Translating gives CASSPQDRRASGELFF.

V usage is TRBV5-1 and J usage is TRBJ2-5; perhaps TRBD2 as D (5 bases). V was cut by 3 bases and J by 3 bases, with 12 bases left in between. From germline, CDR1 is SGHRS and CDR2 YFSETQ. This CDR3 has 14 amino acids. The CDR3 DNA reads TGCGCCAGCAGCTCCTCGATGGGAGAAGAGACCCAGTACTTC. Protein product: CASSSSMGEETQYF.

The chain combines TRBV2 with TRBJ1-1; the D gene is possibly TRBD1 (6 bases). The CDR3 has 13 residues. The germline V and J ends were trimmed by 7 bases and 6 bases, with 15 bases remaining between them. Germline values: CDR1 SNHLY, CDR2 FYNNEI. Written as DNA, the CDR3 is TGTGCCAGCAAGGGAGTAAGGGGGGCTGAAGCTTTCTTT. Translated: CASKGVRGAEAFF.

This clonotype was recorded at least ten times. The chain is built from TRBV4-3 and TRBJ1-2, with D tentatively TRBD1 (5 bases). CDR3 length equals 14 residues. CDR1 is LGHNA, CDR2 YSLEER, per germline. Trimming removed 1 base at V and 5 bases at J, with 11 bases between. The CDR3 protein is CASSQGRQLYGYTF. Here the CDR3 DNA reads TGCGCCAGCAGCCAAGGGAGACAGCTATATGGCTACACCTTC.

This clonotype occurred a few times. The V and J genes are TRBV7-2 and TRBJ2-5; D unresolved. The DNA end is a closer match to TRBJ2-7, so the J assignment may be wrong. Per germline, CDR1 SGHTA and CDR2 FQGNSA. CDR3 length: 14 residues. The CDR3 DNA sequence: TGTGCCAGCAGCTTAGGGGATACATCCTACGAGCAGTACTTC. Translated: CASSLGDTSYEQYF.

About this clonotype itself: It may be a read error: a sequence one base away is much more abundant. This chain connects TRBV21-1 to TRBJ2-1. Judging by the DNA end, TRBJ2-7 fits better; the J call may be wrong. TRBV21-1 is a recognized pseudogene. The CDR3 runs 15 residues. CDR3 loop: CASSKEGASYNEQYF. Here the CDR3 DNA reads TGTGCCAGCAGCAAAGAGGGAGCCTCCTACAATGAGCAGTACTTC.

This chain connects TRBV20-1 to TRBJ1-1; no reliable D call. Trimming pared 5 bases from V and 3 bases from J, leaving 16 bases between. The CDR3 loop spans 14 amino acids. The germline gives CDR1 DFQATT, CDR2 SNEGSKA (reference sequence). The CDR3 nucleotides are TGCAGTGCTGCCTTTGAGGGTAGGGACACTGAAGCTTTCTTT. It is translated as CSAAFEGRDTEAFF.

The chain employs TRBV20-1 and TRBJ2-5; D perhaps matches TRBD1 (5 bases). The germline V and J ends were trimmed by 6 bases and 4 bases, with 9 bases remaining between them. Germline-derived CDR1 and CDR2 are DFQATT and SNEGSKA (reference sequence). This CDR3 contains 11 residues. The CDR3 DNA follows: TGCAGTGCATCAGGGTCAGAGACCCAGTACTTC. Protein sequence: CSASGSETQYF.

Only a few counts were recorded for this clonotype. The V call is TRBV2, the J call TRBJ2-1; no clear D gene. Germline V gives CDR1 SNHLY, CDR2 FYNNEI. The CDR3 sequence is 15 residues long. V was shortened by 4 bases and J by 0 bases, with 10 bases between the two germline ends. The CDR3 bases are TGTGCCAGCAGTGGGACGGTCAGCTCCTACAATGAGCAGTTCTTC. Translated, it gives CASSGTVSSYNEQFF.

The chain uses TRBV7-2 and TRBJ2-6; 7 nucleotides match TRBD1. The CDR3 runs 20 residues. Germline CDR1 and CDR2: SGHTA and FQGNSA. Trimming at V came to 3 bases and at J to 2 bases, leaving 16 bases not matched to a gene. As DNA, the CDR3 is TGTGCCAGCAGCTTCCCTAGGCGAGGGGGCGCAAGGGCTGGGGCCAACGTCCTGACTTTC. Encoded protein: CASSFPRRGGARAGANVLTF.

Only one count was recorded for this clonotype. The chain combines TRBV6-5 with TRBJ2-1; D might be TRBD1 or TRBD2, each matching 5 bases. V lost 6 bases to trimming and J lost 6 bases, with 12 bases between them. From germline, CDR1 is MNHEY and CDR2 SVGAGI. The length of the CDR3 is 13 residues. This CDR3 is CASSGAAPNEQFF. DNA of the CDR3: TGTGCCAGCAGCGGGGCCGCCCCCAATGAGCAGTTCTTC.

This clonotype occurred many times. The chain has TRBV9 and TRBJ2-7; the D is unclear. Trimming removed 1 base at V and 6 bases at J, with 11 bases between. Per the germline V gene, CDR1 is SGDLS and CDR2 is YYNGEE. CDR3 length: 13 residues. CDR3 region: CASSVNHYGEQYF. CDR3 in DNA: TGTGCCAGCAGCGTAAATCATTATGGCGAGCAGTACTTC.